Below are 3 T cell receptor beta chains sequenced from a single sample in a study of blood T cell repertoires in COVID-19. Measured with immunoSEQ multiplex PCR; TCRdb has only the in-frame clones, and not every one. The sample contains about 320,000 clones, 83% of which appear only once. Sequenced sample: peripheral blood. These receptors were taken from a woman between 50 and 59 years old with acute or convalescent COVID-19.

This sequence joins TRBV24-1 and TRBJ2-6, with a possible D match to TRBD1 (6 bases). From germline, CDR1 is KGHDR and CDR2 SFDVKD. V lost 4 bases, J lost 7 bases, and 16 bases lay in between. There are 16 residues in the CDR3. CDR3 residues: CATSDPRQANANVLTF. CDR3 sequence (DNA): TGTGCCACCAGTGACCCTAGACAGGCCAATGCCAACGTCCTGACTTTC.

V gene TRBV7-2 combines with J gene TRBJ2-7, with D maybe TRBD2 (7 bases). CDR3 length: 14 residues. Germline V gene lookup returns CDR1 SGHTA and CDR2 FQGNSA. Between the trimmed V and J ends, which lost 3 bases and 4 bases, there was a span of 13 bases. CDR3 DNA: TGTGCCAGCAGCTTCCAACGGGGGGCATACGAGCAGTACGTC. Protein: CASSFQRGAYEQYV.

On this clone itself: A junction end diverges from the germline sequence, so it may reflect a read error. The rearrangement links TRBV19 to TRBJ1-6, with D unclear. The germline V gene encodes CDR1 LNHDA and CDR2 SQIVND (reference sequence). The CDR3 loop spans 14 amino acids. CDR3 in DNA: TGTGCCAGCAGTATAGGAGGGTTTAATTCACCCCTCCACTTT. Amino acids: CASSIGGFNSPLHF.